This TCR beta chain originates from a study of Graves' ophthalmopathy and Graves' hyperthyroidism (dated by TCRdb to about 2018). About the study as a whole: Peripheral blood samples were taken at the time of initial diagnosis, before any treatment was given. The study used signatures of the TCR beta repertoire to tell Graves' ophthalmopathy apart from Graves' hyperthyroidism and to predict which patients would progress to ophthalmopathy. In total, 135 blood samples were TCR-sequenced: under 45 ophthalmopathy, 80 or so hyperthyroidism and some 17 hyperthyroidism-to-ophthalmopathy patients. To explore V-J signatures that separate ophthalmopathy from hyperthyroidism, a discovery set of 95 to 100 patients was enrolled, consisting of 40 to 45 with ophthalmopathy and roughly 57 with stable hyperthyroidism. The independent validation cohort included approximately 19 hyperthyroidism patients plus 17 patients who later progressed from hyperthyroidism to ophthalmopathy. In over 5 hyperthyroidism patients, the T-cell repertoire of thyroid tissue was compared with the T-cell repertoire of blood. Following sample collection, hyperthyroidism patients were given methimazole at a starting dose of 30 mg daily, and ophthalmopathy patients were given high-dose intravenous methylprednisolone.

This clonotype turned up a few times. The antigen it binds to is not known. No base quality values were provided; no much bigger clone lies one nucleotide off. What the work shows at the level of the full study, not this receptor alone: Sample size was not predetermined statistically, and investigators were not blinded to group allocation. Among expanded thyroid clonotypes with frequency above 0.001, most also showed up in blood, which suggests that blood repertoires may reflect the thyroid immune response. In validation, the model predicted ophthalmopathy progression with about 71% sensitivity and 72% to 80% specificity; some 13 predicted patients were CT-confirmed with GO in a median of around 6 months. In cross-validation, the 13-signature model distinguished ophthalmopathy from stable hyperthyroidism with about 90% sensitivity and over 81% specificity, while in the test set the corresponding values were roughly 80% and 75%.

For repertoire sequencing, the TCR beta CDR3 regions were amplified from RNA transcripts. The first round of RT-PCR was done with HTBI primers and the Qiagen OneStep RT-PCR kit, and was followed by a second round of multiplex PCR, then size selection and purification. The libraries underwent paired-end sequencing with 100 bp reads on an Illumina HiSeq2000. On the study's bioinformatics: SOAPnuke was used to process the reads, throwing out any read that had adapters, had uncalled bases, had a mean Phred below 15, or lacked an exact constant-primer or identifier match. COPE v1.2.5 was used to merge high-quality paired reads. Each unique nucleotide sequence was treated as a clonotype, and MiTCR v1.1 was used to align the clonotypes to the IMGT TRB V, D and J references. Analysis was restricted to V-J combinations with a frequency above 0.0001, which covered about 99% of repertoires. For each V-J combination, a TCR clonal expansion and chaos score was defined as the ratio of F50 clonal expansion to chaos observed in the TCRdist matrix. Features were reduced by Welch's t-statistics and random forest to over ten V-J combinations, which fed a naive Bayes classifier. The Morisita-Horn index was used to measure how similar the thyroid and blood repertoires were. TCRdb itself trimmed the public reads at Q25 with fastp, ran MiXCR and retained productive beta chains. Rows are combined by CDR3 protein, so each entry shows the most common genes and DNA. The V and J calls shown here were made by TCRdb, not taken from the authors' results. This sample holds about 740,000 distinct CDR3 sequences; roughly two fifths were observed only once. 40% to 55% of the sample rests with the top ten.

The CDR3 starts with the cysteine, ends with the phenylalanine, and has 15 residues. The DNA shown is the 45-base CDR3, in frame from base 1. The germline V gene sets CDR1 to SGHVS and CDR2 to FNYEAQ. V ends up 5 bases short and J 4 bases short, with an unmatched junction base count of 4. Ophthalmopathy patients were characterized by moderately to severely active disease, a Clinical Activity Score of at least 3, a NOSPECS grade of at least 4, and a disease duration under 3 months. Patients with other autoimmune diseases, uncontrolled infections, pregnancy or lactation were excluded from the study. Clinical symptoms, serum thyroxine, TRAb, thyroid ultrasound and orbital computed tomography were used for diagnosis. PBMCs were isolated from 8 to 10 ml of fresh peripheral blood by Ficoll-Paque density gradient centrifugation. Trizol reagent was used to extract the total RNA, and its quality was then checked on an Agilent 2100 Bioanalyzer.

Sequencing was carried out using peripheral blood. The rearrangement combines TRBV7-6 with TRBJ1-4; 10 middle bases align to TRBD1. The clonotype originates from an adult man with Graves' ophthalmopathy. The encoded CDR3 is CASSEDRGYNEKLFF. The DNA is as follows: TGTGCCAGCAGCGAGGACAGGGGGTATAATGAAAAACTGTTTTTT. The reference TRBV7-6 and TRBJ1-4 proteins fill in what lies around the CDR3, so the full variable domain reads GAGVSQSPRYKVTKRGQDVALRCDPISGHVSLYWYRQALGQGPEFLTYFNYEAQQDKSGLPNDRFSAERPEGSISTLTIQRTEQRDSAMYRCASSEDRGYNEKLFFGSGTQLSVL.